The sequence of this T cell receptor beta chain was determined in a study of T-cell memory formation after mild COVID-19. Sample barcodes and UMIs were carried by the TCR alpha and TCR beta cDNA libraries that 5'RACE generated with constant-segment primers. TCRdb analysed the 5' RACE reads with MiXCR anew, one entry per CDR3 protein. The sample has about 600,000 distinct CDR3 sequences, less than 25% seen once. A remark on this clonotype: Its specificity is not known.

Study-wide results and caveats: The main location of contracting CD4+ clones was CM and EM, and that of contracting CD8+ clones was EMRA. The finding that pre-infection memory included some responding clones suggested that cross-reactive memory joined. Day 37-peaking second-wave clones had unconfirmed SARS-CoV-2 specificity.

The CDR3 totals 13 residues. The germline V gene encodes CDR1 SGHRS and CDR2 YFSETQ. V was pared by 1 base and J by 3 bases, with 8 bases between. Source material: PBMCs or a T cell subset sorted from them (not recorded which). This clonotype originated in an adult woman who had mild COVID-19 (a few samples of this study predate the infection). Cell type and time point are not known. The genes are TRBV5-1 and TRBJ2-7, with D uncertain. As DNA, the CDR3 is TGCGCCAGCAGCTTGTACAGCGACTACGAGCAGTACTTC. Protein sequence: CASSLYSDYEQYF.